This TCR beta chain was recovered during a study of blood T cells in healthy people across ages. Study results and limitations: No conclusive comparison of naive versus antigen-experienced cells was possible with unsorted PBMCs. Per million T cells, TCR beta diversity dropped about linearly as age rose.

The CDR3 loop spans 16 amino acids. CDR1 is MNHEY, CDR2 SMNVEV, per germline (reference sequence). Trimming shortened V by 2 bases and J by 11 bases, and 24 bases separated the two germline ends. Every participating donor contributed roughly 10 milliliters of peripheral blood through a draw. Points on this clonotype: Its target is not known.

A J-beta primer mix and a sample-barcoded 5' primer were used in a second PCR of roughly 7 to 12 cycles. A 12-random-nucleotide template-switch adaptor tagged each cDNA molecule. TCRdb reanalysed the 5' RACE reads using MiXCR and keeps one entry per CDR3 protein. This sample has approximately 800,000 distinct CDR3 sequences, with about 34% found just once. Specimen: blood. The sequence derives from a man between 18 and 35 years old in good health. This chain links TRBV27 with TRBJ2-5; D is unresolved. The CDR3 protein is CASSLEGLGSHNEQYF. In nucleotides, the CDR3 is TGTGCCAGCAGTTTAGAAGGTCTCGGATCCCACAATGAGCAGTACTTC.